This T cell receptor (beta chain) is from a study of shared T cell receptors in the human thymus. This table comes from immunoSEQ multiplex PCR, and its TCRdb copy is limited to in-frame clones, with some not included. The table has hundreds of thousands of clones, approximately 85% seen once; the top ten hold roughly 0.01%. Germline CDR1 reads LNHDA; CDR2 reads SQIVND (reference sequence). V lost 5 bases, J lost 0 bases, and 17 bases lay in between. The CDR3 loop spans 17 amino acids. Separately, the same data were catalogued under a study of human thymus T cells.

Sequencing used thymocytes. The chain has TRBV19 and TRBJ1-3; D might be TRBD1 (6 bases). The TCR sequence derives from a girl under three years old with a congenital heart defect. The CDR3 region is CASSPETGTYSGNTIYF. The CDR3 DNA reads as TGTGCCAGTAGTCCGGAGACAGGCACCTACTCTGGAAACACCATATATTTT.